One and the same sample provided the 5 T cell receptor beta chains below, sequenced in a study of blood T cell repertoires in COVID-19 (TCRdb year 2020). Libraries were constructed by the immunoSEQ multiplex PCR assay. Not all clones reach the TCRdb copy of this immuneACCESS table, which keeps in-frame sequences only. Checked studies attribute under half of the gap to unresolved V genes and leave the rest unexplained. The sample records some 64,000 clones, over 75% of which are singletons. Roughly 21% of the sample is held by the ten biggest clonotypes. Material for sequencing was peripheral blood. The receptor set was obtained from a man older than 75 with active or convalescent COVID-19.

This clone occurred a few times. CDR3 sequence: CASSQGAGSNTGELFF. The CDR3 nucleotides are TGTGCCAGCAGCCAAGGCGCGGGTTCGAACACCGGGGAGCTGTTTTTT. The J gene is TRBJ2-2, the V gene TRBV3-1 (or the pseudogene TRBV3-2); perhaps TRBD2 as D (5 bases). The CDR3 covers 16 residues. The V and J ends lost 1 base and 0 bases respectively, with 9 bases between them. The germline gives CDR1 LGHDT, CDR2 YNNKEL (reference sequence).

This chain uses TRBV7-3 with TRBJ2-5; D not certain. Germline CDR1 reads SGHTA; CDR2 reads FQGTGA. V shed 2 bases and J shed 1 base, with 8 bases lying between them. This CDR3 is 14 amino acids long. CDR3 sequence: CASSLGPSQETQYF. The CDR3 bases are TGTGCCAGCAGCTTAGGGCCATCCCAAGAGACCCAGTACTTC. The variable domain in full, completed from reference TRBV7-3 and TRBJ2-5, reads GAGVSQTPSNKVTEKGKYVELRCDPISGHTALYWYRQSLGQGPEFLIYFQGTGAADDSGLPNDRFFAVRPEGSVSTLKIQRTERGDSAVYLCASSLGPSQETQYFGPGTRLLVL.

In the case of this clone: A read error may produce the germline difference seen at one junction end. The J gene is TRBJ2-7, the V gene TRBV19; D is perhaps TRBD1 (5 bases). The CDR3 totals 16 residues. CDR1 LNHDA and CDR2 SQIVND come from the germline V gene (reference sequence). The CDR3 loop reads CASSIQGTSQTYGQYF. The CDR3 DNA follows: TGTGCCAGTAGTATACAGGGAACATCCCAAACCTACGGGCAGTACTTC.

This chain uses TRBV15 with TRBJ2-1, with D perhaps matching TRBD2 (6 bases). V was shortened by 8 bases and J by 6 bases, with 17 bases between the two germline ends. Looked up from germline, CDR1 is LNHNV and CDR2 is YYDKDF (reference sequence). The CDR3 spans 14 residues. CDR3 nucleotides: TGTGCCACCGTGGGCGGGATTTATCGCAATGAGCAGTTCTTC. It codes for CATVGGIYRNEQFF.

V gene TRBV7-9 combines with J gene TRBJ1-3, with D possibly TRBD1 on 6 matching bases. The CDR3 loop spans 13 amino acids. Germline CDR1 SEHNR, CDR2 FQNEAQ (reference sequence). CDR3: CADGQSSGNTIYF. Here the CDR3 DNA reads TGTGCAGACGGACAGTCCTCTGGAAACACCATATATTTT.